This T cell receptor beta chain was found in a study of breast tumors, draining lymph nodes, adjacent tissues (dated by TCRdb to 2016 to 2017). In terms of the full investigation: TCR beta repertoires were compared across tumor, adjacent nontumor tissue and axillary lymph nodes obtained from breast cancer patients. In human breast cancer, the study set out to assess how tumor, surrounding tissue and draining lymph node repertoires relate to one another and whether T cells might be exchanged between them. Findings and caveats that apply to the study as a whole: In luminal-like breast cancer, tumor and nontumor tissue repertoires resembled each other significantly more than in basal-like breast cancer. The conclusion that tumor T cells originate in lymph nodes was presented as consistent with a hypothesis rather than as directly demonstrated. A scenario in which most tumor T cells derive from the lymph node and then expand within tumor tissue was judged to be consistent with the data. Tumor T-cell repertoires showed less diversity than lymph node repertoires and more diversity than nontumor tissue repertoires, and tumor T-cell repertoires showed preferential V and J gene usage.

Sequencer: Illumina HiSeq 2000. TCR beta chain libraries were generated by multiplex PCR amplification. High-throughput sequencing was used to analyze the amplified TCR beta chain products. The public reads were run again by TCRdb, first through fastp at Q25 and then through MiXCR, and only productive beta chains were kept. Entries that share a CDR3 protein sequence are merged under the most common genes and DNA. Recorded for this sample are 84,000 or so distinct CDR3 sequences; more than 25% of them occurred a single time. Jointly, the top ten make up over 6.5% of the sample. Lymph node samples were obtained from the axillary draining lymph nodes of breast cancer patients. The CDR3 sequence holds 15 residues, the cysteine and phenylalanine included. Solely the CDR3 DNA is kept, with 45 bases framed from the first base. According to the germline V gene, CDR1 reads MNHEY and CDR2 reads SVGEGT. This clonotype has ten or more counts. Its binding antigen is unknown. A read error may produce the germline difference seen at one junction end.

Recombination joined TRBV6-2 or TRBV6-3 with TRBJ2-1, with 11 junctional bases fitting TRBD2. The sequencing input was axillary lymph node tissue. The clonotype originates from a female donor with breast cancer. Some clones in this sample may be carry-over from other donors' samples. In nucleotides, the sequence is TGTGCCAGCAGATATACTAGCGGGAGCTACTATGAGCAGTTCTTC. Translated, this gives CASRYTSGSYYEQFF.